Here is one T cell receptor (beta chain) with its context. Its recognized antigen is unknown. Per-nucleotide qualities are absent, and no much larger clonotype sits a single base away. To sequence the TCRbeta CDR3 region, genomic DNA was isolated from the sorted cells. The immunoSEQ Assay was used to sequence the TCRbeta CDR3 regions. TCRdb obtained this table from immuneACCESS and retained in-frame rearrangements with V and J assigned. These tables miss some clones; where compared with another copy, unresolved V genes account for less than half of the shortfall, and the remainder is unexplained. The sample table shows fewer than 70,000 clones, and 80% to 90% are seen once. The ten largest clones capture 2.4% of the sample. The trial excluded patients who had a history of autoimmune disease or were on systemic immunosuppression. Peripheral blood for TCR sequencing was collected from all dose cohorts at baseline, on cycle 4 day 1, and on cycle 7 day 1. Samples were obtained from an open-label, multicenter, first-in-human phase I dose-escalation trial of ivuxolimab. Adults with locally advanced or metastatic melanoma, renal cell carcinoma, hepatocellular carcinoma or head and neck squamous cell carcinoma were enrolled in the trial. Before TCR sequencing, CD4+ and CD8+ T cells were separately sorted from peripheral blood.

These data belong to a study of OX40 agonist ivuxolimab in advanced cancers. Describing the broader study: Ivuxolimab, which targeted the costimulatory receptor OX40 (CD134), was an agonistic, fully human IgG2 monoclonal antibody. Intravenous ivuxolimab was administered to patients every 2 weeks at six dose levels: 0.01, 0.1, 0.3, 1.5, 3 and 10 mg/kg. Of the roughly 54 patients in dose escalation, some 20 had hepatocellular carcinoma, some 15 had melanoma, 9 had renal cell carcinoma and 9 had head and neck cancer. In the dose-escalation cohort, 82.7% of patients were male, and the mean age was approximately 60 years, with a range of roughly 20 to 79. Patients were allowed to have had prior anti-PD-1, anti-PD-L1 or anti-CTLA-4 therapy, and more than 35% of the dose-escalation patients had been treated with checkpoint inhibitors. Partial responses occurred in three dose-escalation patients, of whom one had hepatocellular carcinoma and two had cutaneous melanoma. Peripheral TCRbeta sequencing aimed to test whether ivuxolimab altered TCR sequence diversity and caused clonal T-cell expansion. The monotherapy dose-escalation portion (N ≈ 52 patients) of the phase I ivuxolimab trial is reported in the paper.

Study-wide conclusions, independent of this receptor: At doses from 0.1 to 3.0 mg/kg, clonal expansion was seen in both CD4+ and CD8+ blood T cells between baseline and week 6. After ivuxolimab, more expanded clones were found on average in CD8+ T cells than in CD4+ T cells. The antigen specificity of the clonally expanded peripheral T cells was not determined. Partial responders in the 0.1-3.0 mg/kg groups had among the lowest normalized peripheral clonal expansion, especially among CD8+ T cells. Low levels of normalized T-cell clonal expansion were also seen in some nonresponding patients.

The germline V gene supplies CDR1 SGHRS and CDR2 YFSETQ. The CDR3, cysteine through phenylalanine, is 12 amino acids long. The kept DNA is CDR3 alone, 36 bases in frame from the first base. V was cut back by 0 bases and J by 4 bases, leaving a gap of 4 bases between them. The receptor's source is an adult with an advanced solid tumor such as melanoma, head and neck, liver or kidney cancer. The V and J genes are TRBV5-1 and TRBJ2-5; the D gene identity is not certain. The sequencing here drew on CD4+ or CD8+ T cells sorted from blood, taken in a trial of the OX40 agonist ivuxolimab. The DNA reads as follows: TGCGCCAGCAGCTTGGGCAGAGAGACCCAGTACTTC. Protein translation: CASSLGRETQYF. Reference TRBV5-1 and TRBJ2-5 genes cover what lies past the CDR3, so the full variable domain is KAGVTQTPRYLIKTRGQQVTLSCSPISGHRSVSWYQQTPGQGLQFLFEYFSETQRNKGNFPGRFSGRQFSNSRSEMNVSTLELGDSALYLCASSLGRETQYFGPGTRLLVL.